This T cell receptor beta chain was obtained from a study of blood T cell repertoires in COVID-19. Authors' analysis steps: Estimated nucleated cell counts came from reference gene primer amplification. Libraries were prepared by immunoSEQ multiplex PCR; TCRdb keeps only in-frame clonotypes and omits some of them. That table supplies the V and J calls and clone size; D and trimming were determined from the DNA. This sample has around 99,000 clones, with 70% to 90% found just once. The CDR3 is made up of 14 amino acids. CDR1 and CDR2 (germline): SEHNR, FQNEAQ (reference sequence). Trimming took 5 bases from V and 3 from J, leaving 11 bases between them.

This clonotype was obtained from a man aged 50-60 years with active or convalescent COVID-19. The specimen was peripheral blood. This chain connects TRBV7-9 to TRBJ2-1; a weak D match, TRBD1 (5 bases). As DNA, the CDR3 is TGTGCCAGCAGCCCCCAGACAGTCTACAATGAGCAGTTCTTC. The encoded protein is CASSPQTVYNEQFF.